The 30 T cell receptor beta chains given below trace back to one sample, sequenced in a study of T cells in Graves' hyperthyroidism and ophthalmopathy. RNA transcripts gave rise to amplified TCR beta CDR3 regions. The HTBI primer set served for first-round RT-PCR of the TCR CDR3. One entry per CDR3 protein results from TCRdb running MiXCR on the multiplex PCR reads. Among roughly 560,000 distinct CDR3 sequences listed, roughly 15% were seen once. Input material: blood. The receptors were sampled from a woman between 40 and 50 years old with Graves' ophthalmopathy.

CDR3 protein: CASSLIGTGKETQYF. The CDR3 nucleotides are TGTGCCAGCAGTTTAATCGGGACAGGGAAAGAGACCCAGTACTTC. This sequence joins TRBV28 and TRBJ2-5; 9 bases line up with TRBD1. With V trimmed by 2 bases and J by 3 bases, 4 bases remained unmatched. The germline V gene has CDR1 MDHEN and CDR2 SYDVKM. The CDR3 is 15 amino acids.

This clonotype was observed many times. The CDR3 nucleotides are TGTGCCAGCACCCCGACGATTCAGGGGGGGCGAAACACCATATATTTT. Encoded protein: CASTPTIQGGRNTIYF. The rearrangement joins TRBV28 to TRBJ1-3; 7 nucleotides agree with TRBD1. Trimming removed 7 bases from V and 5 bases from J; junction bases left unmatched: 14. Per the germline V gene, CDR1 is MDHEN and CDR2 is SYDVKM. The CDR3 length is 16 residues.

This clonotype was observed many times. As DNA, the CDR3 is TGTGCCAGCAGCCCCAGGGGGGGTAGTCCCTACGAGCAGTACTTC. Its translation is CASSPRGGSPYEQYF. The chain couples TRBV7-8 to TRBJ2-7; D is tentatively TRBD1 or TRBD2 (7 bases each). Germline-derived CDR1 and CDR2 are SGHVS and FQNEAQ. Trimming cost V 5 bases and J 2 bases, with 16 bases left between them. This CDR3 contains 15 residues.

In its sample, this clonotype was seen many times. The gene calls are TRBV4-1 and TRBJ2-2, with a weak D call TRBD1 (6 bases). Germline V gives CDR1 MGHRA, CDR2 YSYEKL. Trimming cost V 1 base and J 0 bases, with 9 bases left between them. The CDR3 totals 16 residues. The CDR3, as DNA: TGCGCCAGCAGCCAAGGACAGGCTGCGAACACCGGGGAGCTGTTTTTT. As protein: CASSQGQAANTGELFF.

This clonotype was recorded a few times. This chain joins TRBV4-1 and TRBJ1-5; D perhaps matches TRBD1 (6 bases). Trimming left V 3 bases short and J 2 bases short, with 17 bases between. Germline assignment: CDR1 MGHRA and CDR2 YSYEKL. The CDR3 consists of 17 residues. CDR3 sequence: CASSHRFAGDGNQPQHF. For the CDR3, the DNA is TGCGCCAGCAGCCATAGGTTCGCAGGGGACGGCAATCAGCCCCAGCATTTT.

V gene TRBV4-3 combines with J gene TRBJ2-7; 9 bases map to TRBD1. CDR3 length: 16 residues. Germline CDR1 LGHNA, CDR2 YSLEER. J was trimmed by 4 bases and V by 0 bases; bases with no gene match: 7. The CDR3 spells CASSQDKGQGSYEQYF. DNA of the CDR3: TGCGCCAGCAGCCAAGATAAGGGACAGGGATCTTACGAGCAGTACTTC.

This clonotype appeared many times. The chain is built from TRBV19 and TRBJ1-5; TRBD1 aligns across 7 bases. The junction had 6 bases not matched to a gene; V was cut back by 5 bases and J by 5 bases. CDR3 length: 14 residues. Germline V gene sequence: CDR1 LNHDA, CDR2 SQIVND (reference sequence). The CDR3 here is CASSQTGSDQPQHF. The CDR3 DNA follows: TGTGCCAGTAGTCAGACAGGGTCTGATCAGCCCCAGCATTTT.

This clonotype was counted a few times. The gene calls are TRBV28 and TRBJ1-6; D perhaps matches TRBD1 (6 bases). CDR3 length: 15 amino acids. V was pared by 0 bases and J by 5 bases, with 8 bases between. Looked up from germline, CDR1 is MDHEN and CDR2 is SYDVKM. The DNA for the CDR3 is TGTGCCAGCAGTTTATGGGACAGTGATAATTCACCCCTCCACTTT. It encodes CASSLWDSDNSPLHF.

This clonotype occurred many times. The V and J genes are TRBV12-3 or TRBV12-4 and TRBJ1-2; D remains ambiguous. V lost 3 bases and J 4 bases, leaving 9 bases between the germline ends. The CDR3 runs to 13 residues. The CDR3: CASSFAGVYGYTF. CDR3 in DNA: TGTGCCAGCAGTTTCGCGGGCGTCTATGGCTACACCTTC.

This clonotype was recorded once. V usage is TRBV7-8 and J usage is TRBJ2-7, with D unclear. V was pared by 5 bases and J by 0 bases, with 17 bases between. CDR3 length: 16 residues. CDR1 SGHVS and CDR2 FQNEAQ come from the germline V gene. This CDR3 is CASSLLPGPSSYEQYF. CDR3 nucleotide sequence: TGTGCCAGCAGCCTCCTTCCGGGCCCATCCTCCTACGAGCAGTACTTC.

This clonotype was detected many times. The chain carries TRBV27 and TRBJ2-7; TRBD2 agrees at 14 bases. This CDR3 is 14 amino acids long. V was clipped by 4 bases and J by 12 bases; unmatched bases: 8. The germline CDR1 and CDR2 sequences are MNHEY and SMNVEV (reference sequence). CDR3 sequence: CASSSPGLAGAWYF. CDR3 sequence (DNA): TGTGCCAGCAGTTCACCGGGACTAGCGGGAGCTTGGTACTTC.

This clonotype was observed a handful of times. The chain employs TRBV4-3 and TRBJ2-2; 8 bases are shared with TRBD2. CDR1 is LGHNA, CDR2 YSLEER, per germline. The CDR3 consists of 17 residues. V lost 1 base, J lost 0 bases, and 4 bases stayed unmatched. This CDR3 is CASSQVLAGANTGELFF. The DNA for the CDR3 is TGCGCCAGCAGCCAAGTCCTAGCGGGCGCGAACACCGGGGAGCTGTTTTTT.

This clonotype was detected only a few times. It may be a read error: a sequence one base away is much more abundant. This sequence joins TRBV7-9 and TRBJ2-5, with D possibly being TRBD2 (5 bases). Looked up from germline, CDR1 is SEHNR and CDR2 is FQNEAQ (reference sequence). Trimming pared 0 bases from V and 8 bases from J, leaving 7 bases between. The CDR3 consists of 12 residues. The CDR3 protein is CASSLASDTQYF. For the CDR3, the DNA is TGTGCCAGCAGCTTAGCTAGCGATACCCAGTACTTC.

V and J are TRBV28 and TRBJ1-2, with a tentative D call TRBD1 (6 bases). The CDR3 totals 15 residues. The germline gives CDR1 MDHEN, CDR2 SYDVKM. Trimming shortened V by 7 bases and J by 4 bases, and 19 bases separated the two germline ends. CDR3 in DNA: TGTGCCAGCATAGAGGGGGGGGACCTGTCCTATGGCTACACCTTC. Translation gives CASIEGGDLSYGYTF.

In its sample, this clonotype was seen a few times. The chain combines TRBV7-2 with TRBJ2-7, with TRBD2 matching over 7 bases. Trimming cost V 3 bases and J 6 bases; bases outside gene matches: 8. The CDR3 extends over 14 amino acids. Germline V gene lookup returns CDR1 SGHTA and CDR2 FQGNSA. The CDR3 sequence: CASSFTAWGGEQYF. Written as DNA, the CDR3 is TGTGCCAGCAGCTTTACAGCCTGGGGGGGCGAGCAGTACTTC.

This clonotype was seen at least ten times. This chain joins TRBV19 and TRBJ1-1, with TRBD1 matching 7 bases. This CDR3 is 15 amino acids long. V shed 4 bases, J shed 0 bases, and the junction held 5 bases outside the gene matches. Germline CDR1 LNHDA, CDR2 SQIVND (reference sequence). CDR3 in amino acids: CASSTGQAMNTEAFF. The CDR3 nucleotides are TGTGCCAGTAGTACCGGACAGGCGATGAACACTGAAGCTTTCTTT.

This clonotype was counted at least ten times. This CDR3 is CASSLYQGKAEAFF. The CDR3, as DNA: TGTGCCAGCAGCTTATACCAGGGGAAGGCTGAAGCTTTCTTT. J is TRBJ1-1 and V is TRBV11-2; a possible D gene is TRBD1 (6 bases). CDR1 and CDR2 from the germline V gene are SGHAT and FQNNGV. The CDR3 has 14 residues. Between the trimmed V and J ends, which lost 2 bases and 6 bases, there was a span of 13 bases.

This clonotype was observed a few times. CDR3 protein: CASSLGGLGSYEQYF. The CDR3 region has the DNA TGTGCCAGCAGCTTAGGGGGGCTCGGTAGCTACGAGCAGTACTTC. The chain has TRBV13 and TRBJ2-7, with TRBD1 as a possible D gene (5 bases). Germline CDR1 PRHDT, CDR2 FYEKMQ (reference sequence). This CDR3 comprises 15 residues. With 0 bases removed from V and 3 bases from J, the gap between germline ends came to 12 bases.

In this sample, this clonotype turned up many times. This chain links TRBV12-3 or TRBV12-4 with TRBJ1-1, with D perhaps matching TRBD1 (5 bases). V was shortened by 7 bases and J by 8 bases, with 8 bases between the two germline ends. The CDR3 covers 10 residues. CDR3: CASMGGEAFF. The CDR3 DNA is TGTGCCAGCATGGGGGGAGAAGCTTTCTTT.

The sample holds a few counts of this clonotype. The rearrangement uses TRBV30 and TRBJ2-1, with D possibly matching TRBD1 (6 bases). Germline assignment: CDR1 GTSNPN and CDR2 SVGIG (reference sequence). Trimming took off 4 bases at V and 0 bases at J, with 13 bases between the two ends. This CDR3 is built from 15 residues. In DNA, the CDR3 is TGTGCCTGGAATCAGGGGACATTCTCCTACAATGAGCAGTTCTTC. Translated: CAWNQGTFSYNEQFF.

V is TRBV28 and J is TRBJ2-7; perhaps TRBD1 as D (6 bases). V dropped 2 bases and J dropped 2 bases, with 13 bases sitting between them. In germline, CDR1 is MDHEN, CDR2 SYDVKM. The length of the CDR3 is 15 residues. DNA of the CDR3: TGTGCCAGCAGTTTACAGGGGATGACCACCTACGAGCAGTACTTC. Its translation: CASSLQGMTTYEQYF.

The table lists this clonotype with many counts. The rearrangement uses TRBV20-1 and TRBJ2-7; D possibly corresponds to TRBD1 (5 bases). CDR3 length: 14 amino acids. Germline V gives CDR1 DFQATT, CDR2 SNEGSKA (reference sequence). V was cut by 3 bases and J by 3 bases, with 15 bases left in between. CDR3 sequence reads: CSARDMKGFYEQYF. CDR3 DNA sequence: TGCAGTGCTAGGGATATGAAGGGGTTCTACGAGCAGTACTTC.

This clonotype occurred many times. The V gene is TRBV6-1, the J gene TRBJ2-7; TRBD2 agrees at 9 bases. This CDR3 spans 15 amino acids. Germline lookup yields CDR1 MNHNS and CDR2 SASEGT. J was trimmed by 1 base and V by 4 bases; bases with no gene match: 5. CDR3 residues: CASSVTSGPSYEQYF. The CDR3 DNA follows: TGTGCCAGCAGTGTGACTAGCGGCCCGTCCTACGAGCAGTACTTC.

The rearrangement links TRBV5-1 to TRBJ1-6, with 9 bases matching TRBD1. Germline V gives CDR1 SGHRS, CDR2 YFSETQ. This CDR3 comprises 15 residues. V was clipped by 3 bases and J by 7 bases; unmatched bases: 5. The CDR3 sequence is CASSSSTGGNSPLHF. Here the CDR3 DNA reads TGCGCCAGCAGCTCCTCCACAGGGGGCAATTCACCCCTCCACTTT. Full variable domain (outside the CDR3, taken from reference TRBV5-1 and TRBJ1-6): KAGVTQTPRYLIKTRGQQVTLSCSPISGHRSVSWYQQTPGQGLQFLFEYFSETQRNKGNFPGRFSGRQFSNSRSEMNVSTLELGDSALYLCASSSSTGGNSPLHFGNGTRLTVT.

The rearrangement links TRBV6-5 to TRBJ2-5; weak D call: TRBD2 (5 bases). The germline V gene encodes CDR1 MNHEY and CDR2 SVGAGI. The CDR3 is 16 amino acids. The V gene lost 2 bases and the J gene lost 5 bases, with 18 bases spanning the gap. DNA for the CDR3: TGTGCCAGCAGTTACCTCGCTCAAAAAGGCGGGGAGACCCAGTACTTC. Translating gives CASSYLAQKGGETQYF.

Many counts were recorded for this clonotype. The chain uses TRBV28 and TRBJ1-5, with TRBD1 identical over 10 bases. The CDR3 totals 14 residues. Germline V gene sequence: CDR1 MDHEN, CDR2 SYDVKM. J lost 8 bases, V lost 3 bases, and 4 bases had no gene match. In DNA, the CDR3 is TGTGCCAGCAGTTTCGGGACAGGGGAAGAGCCCCAGCATTTT. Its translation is CASSFGTGEEPQHF.

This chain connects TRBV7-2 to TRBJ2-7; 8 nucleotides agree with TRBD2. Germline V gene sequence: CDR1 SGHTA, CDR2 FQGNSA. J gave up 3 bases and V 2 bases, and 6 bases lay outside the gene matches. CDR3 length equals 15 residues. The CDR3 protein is CASSLRGSGIYEQYF. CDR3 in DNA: TGTGCCAGCAGCTTACGCGGTAGCGGGATCTACGAGCAGTACTTC.

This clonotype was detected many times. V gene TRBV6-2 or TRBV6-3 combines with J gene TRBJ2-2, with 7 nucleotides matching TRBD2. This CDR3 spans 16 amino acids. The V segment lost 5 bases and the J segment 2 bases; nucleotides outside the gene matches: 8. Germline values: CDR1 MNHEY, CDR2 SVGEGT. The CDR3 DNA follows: TGTGCCAGCAGTAGGTCGCTAGCGGCAAACACCGGGGAGCTGTTTTTT. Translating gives CASSRSLAANTGELFF.

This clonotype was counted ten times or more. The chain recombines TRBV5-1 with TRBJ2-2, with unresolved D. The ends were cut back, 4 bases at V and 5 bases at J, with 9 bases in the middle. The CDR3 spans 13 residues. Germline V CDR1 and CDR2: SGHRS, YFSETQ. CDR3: CASSRVLTGELFF. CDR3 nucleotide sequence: TGCGCCAGCAGCAGAGTACTAACCGGGGAGCTGTTTTTT. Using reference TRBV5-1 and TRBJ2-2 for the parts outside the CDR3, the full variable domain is KAGVTQTPRYLIKTRGQQVTLSCSPISGHRSVSWYQQTPGQGLQFLFEYFSETQRNKGNFPGRFSGRQFSNSRSEMNVSTLELGDSALYLCASSRVLTGELFFGEGSRLTVL.

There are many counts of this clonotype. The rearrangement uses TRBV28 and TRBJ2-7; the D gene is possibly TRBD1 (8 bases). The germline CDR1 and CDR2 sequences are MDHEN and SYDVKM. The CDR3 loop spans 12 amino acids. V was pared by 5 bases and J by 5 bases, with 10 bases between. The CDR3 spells CASSTGGDEQYF. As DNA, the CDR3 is TGTGCCAGCAGTACAGGGGGGGACGAGCAGTACTTC.